The clone carrying this T cell receptor (beta chain) was seen more than once but under ten times. This sample also contains other DNA sequences that code for the same CDR3. These data come from a study of blood T cell repertoires in COVID-19. V was cut by 1 base and J by 5 bases, with 6 bases left in between. The CDR3 runs to 13 residues. Membership in each cohort depended on participant-reported clinical history. Source study methods: From reference gene primer amplification, estimates of nucleated cell counts were derived. Assay: immunoSEQ multiplex PCR; the TCRdb copy retains only in-frame clones and omits some. V and J calls and clone size follow that table, whereas D and trimming were derived from the DNA. Found here are 150,000 to 250,000 clones, 65% to 90% of them singletons; the top ten hold over 9.5%.

The sequenced sample consisted of PBMCs or T cells enriched from blood (not recorded which). V is TRBV12-3 or TRBV12-4 and J is TRBJ1-5; D gene ambiguous. The sequence was collected from a man in his forties who had recovered from COVID-19. CDR3 sequence reads: CASSLGGDQPQHF. CDR3 coding DNA: TGTGCCAGCAGTTTAGGAGGCGATCAGCCCCAGCATTTT.